This T cell receptor beta chain appears in the sequencing data of a study of response to subunit inactivated influenza vaccine. TCRdb re-analysed the RT-PCR reads in MiXCR, keeping a single row per CDR3 protein. The table lists about 650,000 distinct CDR3 sequences, about 15% of them singletons. The study's findings and limits: Few new T cells, the authors suggested, are recruited by each seasonal influenza vaccination.

As to this clonotype: Its target is not known.

The specimen comprised PBMCs from blood, sampled 11 to 12 days after vaccination. The receptor was derived from a man between 45 and 60 years old who received an inactivated influenza vaccine.

CDR3 residues: CASSLSALSNEQFF. DNA of the CDR3: TGTGCCAGCAGCTTATCTGCCCTTAGCAATGAGCAGTTCTTC. The rearrangement uses TRBV7-3 and TRBJ2-1; unclear D gene. The CDR3 has 14 residues. Germline CDR1 and CDR2: SGHTA and FQGTGA. Deletions cut 2 bases from V and 6 bases from J, with 11 bases between.